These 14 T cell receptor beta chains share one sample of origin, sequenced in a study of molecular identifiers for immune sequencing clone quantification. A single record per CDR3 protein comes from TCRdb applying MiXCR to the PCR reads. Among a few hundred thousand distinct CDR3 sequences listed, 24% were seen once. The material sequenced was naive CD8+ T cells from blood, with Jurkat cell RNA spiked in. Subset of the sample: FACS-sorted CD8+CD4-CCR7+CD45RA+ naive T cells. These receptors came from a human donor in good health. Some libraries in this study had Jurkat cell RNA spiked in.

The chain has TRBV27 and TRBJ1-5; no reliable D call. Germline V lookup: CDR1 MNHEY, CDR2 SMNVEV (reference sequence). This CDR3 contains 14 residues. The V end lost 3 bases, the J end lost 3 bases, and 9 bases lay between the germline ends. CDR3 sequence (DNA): TGTGCCAGCAGTTTTCTTGGGCCCAATCAGCCCCAGCATTTT. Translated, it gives CASSFLGPNQPQHF.

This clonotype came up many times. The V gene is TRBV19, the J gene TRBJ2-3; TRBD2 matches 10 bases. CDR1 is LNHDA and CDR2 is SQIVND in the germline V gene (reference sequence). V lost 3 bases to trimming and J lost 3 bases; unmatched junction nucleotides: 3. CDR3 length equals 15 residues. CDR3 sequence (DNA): TGTGCCAGTAGTATCGGGACTAGCGAAACAGATACGCAGTATTTT. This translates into CASSIGTSETDTQYF.

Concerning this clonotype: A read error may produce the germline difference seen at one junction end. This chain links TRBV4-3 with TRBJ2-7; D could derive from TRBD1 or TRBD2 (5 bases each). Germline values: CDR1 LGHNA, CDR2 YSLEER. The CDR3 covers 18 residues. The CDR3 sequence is CASSQERAVSVGGPEQCF. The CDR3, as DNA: TGCGCCAGCAGCCAAGAGCGCGCGGTGTCAGTTGGGGGTCCCGAGCAGTGCTTC.

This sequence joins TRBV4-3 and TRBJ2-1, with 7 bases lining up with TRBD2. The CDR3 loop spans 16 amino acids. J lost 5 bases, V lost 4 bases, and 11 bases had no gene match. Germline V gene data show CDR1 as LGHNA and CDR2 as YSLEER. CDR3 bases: TGCGCCAGCAGCCTTAGATGGAGCGGGGAGGACAATGAGCAGTTCTTC. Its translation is CASSLRWSGEDNEQFF.

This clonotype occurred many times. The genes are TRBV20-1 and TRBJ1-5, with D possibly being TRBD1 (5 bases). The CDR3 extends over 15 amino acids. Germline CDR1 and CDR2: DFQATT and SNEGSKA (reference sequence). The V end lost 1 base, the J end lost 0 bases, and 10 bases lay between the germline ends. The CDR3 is CSARGGRYSNQPQHF. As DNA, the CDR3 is TGCAGTGCTAGAGGGGGACGGTATAGCAATCAGCCCCAGCATTTT.

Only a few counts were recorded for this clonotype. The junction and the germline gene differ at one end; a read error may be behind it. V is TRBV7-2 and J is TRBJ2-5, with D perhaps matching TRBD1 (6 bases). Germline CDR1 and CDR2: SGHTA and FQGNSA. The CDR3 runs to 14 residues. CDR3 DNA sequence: TGTGCCAGCAGCCTTCGCAGGACAGAAGAGGCCCAGTACTTC. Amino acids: CASSLRRTEEAQYF.

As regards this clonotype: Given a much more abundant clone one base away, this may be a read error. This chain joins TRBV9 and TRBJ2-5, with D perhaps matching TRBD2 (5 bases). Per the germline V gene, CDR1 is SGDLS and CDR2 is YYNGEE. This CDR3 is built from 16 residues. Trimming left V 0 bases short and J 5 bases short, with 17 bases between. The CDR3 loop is CASSVVARPSGETQYF. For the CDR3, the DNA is TGTGCCAGCAGCGTAGTGGCACGGCCCTCGGGGGAGACCCAGTACTTC.

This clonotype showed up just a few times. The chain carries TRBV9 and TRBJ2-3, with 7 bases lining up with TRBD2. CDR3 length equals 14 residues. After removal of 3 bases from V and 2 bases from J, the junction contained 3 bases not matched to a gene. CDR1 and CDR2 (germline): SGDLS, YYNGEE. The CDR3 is CASSEAGLTDTQYF. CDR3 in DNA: TGTGCCAGCAGCGAAGCGGGGCTCACAGATACGCAGTATTTT.

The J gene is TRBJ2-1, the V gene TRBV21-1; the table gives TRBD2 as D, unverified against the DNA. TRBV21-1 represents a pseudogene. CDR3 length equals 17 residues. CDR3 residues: CASSKLVSGSLLGGGFF. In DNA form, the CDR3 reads TGTGCCAGCAGCAAATTGGTTAGCGGGAGTTTGTTAGGGGGCGGGTTCTTC.

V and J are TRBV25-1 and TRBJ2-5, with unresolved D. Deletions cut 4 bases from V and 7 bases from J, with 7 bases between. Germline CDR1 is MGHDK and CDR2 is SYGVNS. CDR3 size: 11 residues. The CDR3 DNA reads TGTGCCAGCAGTGCGGGCGGGACCCAGTACTTC. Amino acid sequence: CASSAGGTQYF.

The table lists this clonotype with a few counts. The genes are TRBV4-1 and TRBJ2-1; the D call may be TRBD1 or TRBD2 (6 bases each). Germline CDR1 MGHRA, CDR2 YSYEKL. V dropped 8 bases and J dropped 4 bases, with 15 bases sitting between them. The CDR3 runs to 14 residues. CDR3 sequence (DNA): TGCGCCAGCCGGGAGCGAGGGGGATACAATGAGCAGTTCTTC. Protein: CASRERGGYNEQFF.

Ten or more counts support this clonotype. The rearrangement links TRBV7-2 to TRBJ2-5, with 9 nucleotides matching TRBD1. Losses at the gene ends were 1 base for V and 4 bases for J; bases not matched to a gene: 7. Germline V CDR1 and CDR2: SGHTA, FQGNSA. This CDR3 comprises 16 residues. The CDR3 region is CASSLDGTGLRETQYF. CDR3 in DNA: TGTGCCAGCAGCTTAGATGGGACAGGGCTACGAGAGACCCAGTACTTC.

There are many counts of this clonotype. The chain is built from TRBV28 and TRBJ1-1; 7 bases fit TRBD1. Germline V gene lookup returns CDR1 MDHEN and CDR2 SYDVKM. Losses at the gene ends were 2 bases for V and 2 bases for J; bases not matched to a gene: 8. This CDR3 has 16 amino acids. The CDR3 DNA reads TGTGCCAGCAGTTTACTCACAGGGGTACTTAACACTGAAGCTTTCTTT. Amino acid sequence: CASSLLTGVLNTEAFF. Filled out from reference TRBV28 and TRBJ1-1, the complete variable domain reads DVKVTQSSRYLVKRTGEKVFLECVQDMDHENMFWYRQDPGLGLRLIYFSYDVKMKEKGDIPEGYSVSREKKERFSLILESASTNQTSMYLCASSLLTGVLNTEAFFGQGTRLTVV.

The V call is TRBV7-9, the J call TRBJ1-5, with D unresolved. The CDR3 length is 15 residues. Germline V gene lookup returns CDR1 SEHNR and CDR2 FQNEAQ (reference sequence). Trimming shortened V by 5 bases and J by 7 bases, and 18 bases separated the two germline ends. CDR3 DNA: TGTGCCAGCAGCCCGGATGGGCAGGCGGGGCAGCCCCAGCATTTT. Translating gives CASSPDGQAGQPQHF.